Each of the 10 T cell receptor beta chains below was sequenced from the same sample in a study of blood T cells in healthy people across ages. It was with a sample-barcoded 5' primer and a J-beta primer mix that a second PCR of about 6 to 12 cycles was run. In TCRdb, the 5' RACE reads were re-called with MiXCR into one record per CDR3 protein. The sample lists 800,000 to 900,000 distinct CDR3 sequences, approximately 67% seen once, with around 30% in the top ten. Sequencing used blood. The source is a man in his thirties or forties in good health.

V usage is TRBV9 and J usage is TRBJ2-3; no clear D gene. This CDR3 comprises 15 residues. V was clipped by 0 bases and J by 3 bases, with 11 bases between them. Germline CDR1 and CDR2: SGDLS and YYNGEE. The CDR3 loop reads CASSVGGRLTDTQYF. The CDR3 DNA reads TGTGCCAGCAGCGTAGGCGGACGGTTGACAGATACGCAGTATTTT.

The rearrangement links TRBV6-1 to TRBJ2-3; 7 bases fit TRBD1. The junction had 11 bases not matched to a gene; V was cut back by 6 bases and J by 2 bases. CDR3 length equals 16 residues. The germline gives CDR1 MNHNS, CDR2 SASEGT. The CDR3 DNA sequence: TGTGCCAGCAGCGGAGAGGGGGCAGAGGTCACAGATACGCAGTATTTT. Amino acids: CASSGEGAEVTDTQYF.

The DNA for the CDR3 is TGTGCCAGCACGGGGAACAGCTCTGGGGCCAACGTCCTGACTTTC. As protein: CASTGNSSGANVLTF. This chain connects TRBV6-1 to TRBJ2-6; D is possibly TRBD2 (5 bases). Germline-derived CDR1 and CDR2 are MNHNS and SASEGT. This CDR3 region has 15 residues. The V end was cut by 7 bases, the J end by 0 bases, with 10 bases between.

A note on this clonotype: A junction end diverges from the germline sequence, so it may reflect a read error. The V gene is TRBV4-1, the J gene TRBJ2-5; a weak D match, TRBD2 (6 bases). This CDR3 is 16 amino acids long. Germline V gene data show CDR1 as MGHRA and CDR2 as YSYEKL. The CDR3 protein is CAGSQVGSGHKETQYF. The CDR3 coding sequence is TGCGCCGGCAGCCAAGTTGGCAGCGGGCATAAAGAGACCCAGTACTTC.

V usage is TRBV20-1 and J usage is TRBJ2-7; 8 nucleotides align to TRBD1. Trimming took 0 bases from V and 7 from J; bases not matched to a gene: 8. The CDR3 consists of 14 residues. Germline CDR1 is DFQATT and CDR2 is SNEGSKA (reference sequence). The CDR3 protein is CSARDSQGAGEQYF. The CDR3 nucleotides read TGCAGTGCTAGAGATAGTCAGGGGGCAGGGGAGCAGTACTTC.

V gene TRBV5-1 combines with J gene TRBJ1-2, with 7 bases matching TRBD1. The CDR3 is 12 amino acids. J gave up 10 bases and V 1 base, and 4 bases lay outside the gene matches. Germline CDR1 is SGHRS and CDR2 is YFSETQ. The CDR3 loop reads CASSLRGQLYTF. The CDR3 DNA is TGCGCCAGCAGCTTGCGGGGACAGCTCTACACCTTC.

The chain is built from TRBV24-1 and TRBJ2-1; 7 bases are shared with TRBD1. The V gene's germline CDR1 is KGHDR and CDR2 SFDVKD. The CDR3 runs to 13 residues. V dropped 2 bases and J dropped 8; count of bases not matched to a gene: 2. CDR3 sequence (DNA): TGTGCCACCAGTGATTACAGGGGAGATGAGCAGTTCTTC. The encoded protein is CATSDYRGDEQFF.

V usage is TRBV20-1 and J usage is TRBJ2-5, with 9 bases matching TRBD2. Germline-derived CDR1 and CDR2 are DFQATT and SNEGSKA (reference sequence). The V segment lost 1 base and the J segment 4 bases; nucleotides outside the gene matches: 7. This CDR3 is built from 15 residues. The CDR3 DNA follows: TGCAGTGCTAGAGGTGTGGGACTAGCTCGAGAGACCCAGTACTTC. Its translation is CSARGVGLARETQYF.

The genes are TRBV20-1 and TRBJ1-6; possibly TRBD1 for D (5 bases). Germline V gene sequence: CDR1 DFQATT, CDR2 SNEGSKA (reference sequence). This CDR3 spans 17 amino acids. The V end lost 0 bases, the J end lost 0 bases, and 12 bases lay between the germline ends. CDR3 in DNA: TGCAGTGCTAGAGATAGGCAGGGAAGCTCCTATAATTCACCCCTCCACTTT. This encodes CSARDRQGSSYNSPLHF.

This clonotype was seen at least ten times. The V call is TRBV18, the J call TRBJ2-7, with D hard to call. Trimming removed 8 bases from V and 0 bases from J, with 8 bases in between. This CDR3 has 12 amino acids. In germline, CDR1 is KGHSH, CDR2 LQKENI. The CDR3 DNA is TGTGCCAGCAGCCCCAGCTCCTACGAGCAGTACTTC. It codes for CASSPSSYEQYF. The full variable domain, in which reference TRBV18 and TRBJ2-7 provide the parts outside the CDR3, is NAGVMQNPRHLVRRRGQEARLRCSPMKGHSHVYWYRQLPEEGLKFMVYLQKENIIDESGMPKERFSAEFPKEGPSILRIQQVVRGDSAAYFCASSPSSYEQYFGPGTRLTVT.